This passage covers 28 T cell receptor beta chains from one sample sequenced in a study of CD8 T cells in Susac syndrome. Reverse transcription of roughly 0.5 to 1 ug RNA was performed with random hexamers. Via MiXCR, TCRdb re-called the immunoSEQ multiplex PCR reads, giving one row per CDR3 protein. Of some 260,000 distinct CDR3 sequences listed, about 93% are singletons. The sequencing sample was made of CD4+ T cells from PBMCs. Receptors were obtained from a human donor with multiple sclerosis.

This clonotype was seen once. The chain uses TRBV18 and TRBJ2-7; 8 bases are a match to TRBD2. CDR3 size: 16 residues. Trimming took 1 base from V and 3 from J; bases not matched to a gene: 8. Germline loops: CDR1 KGHSH, CDR2 LQKENI. The CDR3 nucleotides are TGTGCCAGCTCACCACTGGGGCTAGCGGGCCGCTACGAGCAGTACGTC. It encodes CASSPLGLAGRYEQYV.

This chain connects TRBV18 to TRBJ1-2; TRBD1 might be the D (6 bases). Germline CDR1 KGHSH, CDR2 LQKENI. V lost 3 bases to trimming and J lost 1 base, with 9 bases between them. The CDR3 sequence is 14 residues long. The CDR3 DNA sequence: TGTGCCAGCTCACCGGAGGGACATAACTATGGCTACACCTTC. It codes for CASSPEGHNYGYTF.

This sequence joins TRBV20-1 and TRBJ1-1; no clear D. The CDR3 runs to 12 residues. Germline V gene sequence: CDR1 DFQATT, CDR2 SNEGSKA (reference sequence). Trimming pared 0 bases from V and 7 bases from J, leaving 9 bases between. CDR3 nucleotide sequence: TGCAGTGCTAGAGACCAACAGTATGAAGCTTTCTTT. This gives the protein CSARDQQYEAFF.

J is TRBJ1-1 and V is TRBV3-1, with a tentative D call TRBD1 (5 bases). The CDR3 covers 13 residues. In germline, CDR1 is LGHDT, CDR2 YNNKEL (reference sequence). Trimming removed 0 bases from V and 6 bases from J, with 8 bases in between. CDR3 nucleotide sequence: TGTGCCAGCAGCCAAGATGAGGGGCCTGAAGCTTTCTTT. It specifies CASSQDEGPEAFF.

J is TRBJ2-2 and V is TRBV15; TRBD1 agrees at 8 bases. The V gene's germline CDR1 is LNHNV and CDR2 YYDKDF (reference sequence). The CDR3 covers 16 residues. V was clipped by 4 bases and J by 1 base; unmatched bases: 5. CDR3 sequence: CATSKDRARNTGELFF. CDR3 bases: TGTGCCACCAGCAAGGACAGGGCTCGGAACACCGGGGAGCTGTTTTTT.

The chain has TRBV6-5 and TRBJ1-1; D unresolved. V lost 10 bases to trimming and J lost 10 bases, with 22 bases between them. This CDR3 region has 13 residues. Germline V gives CDR1 MNHEY, CDR2 SVGAGI. CDR3: CATSRIEGTRAFF. CDR3 sequence (DNA): TGTGCCACGTCACGGATCGAGGGAACAAGAGCTTTCTTT.

V and J are TRBV6-1 and TRBJ2-7, with D unclear. V lost 0 bases and J 6 bases, leaving 3 bases between the germline ends. CDR3 length equals 11 residues. CDR1 MNHNS and CDR2 SASEGT come from the germline V gene. CDR3 region: CASSEAPEQYV. The CDR3 bases are TGTGCCAGCAGTGAAGCTCCCGAGCAGTACGTC.

The rearrangement joins TRBV19 to TRBJ2-1; 9 nucleotides agree with TRBD2. Germline trimming cut 1 base from V and 2 bases from J; bases unmatched to any gene: 9. CDR1 is LNHDA, CDR2 SQIVND, per germline (reference sequence). This CDR3 spans 18 amino acids. The CDR3 nucleotides read TGTGCCAGTAGTATAGTCGCGCTAGCGGGATCGCCCTACAATGAGCAGTTCTTC. Encoded protein: CASSIVALAGSPYNEQFF.

The chain couples TRBV15 to TRBJ1-4; possibly TRBD1 for D (6 bases). The CDR3 is made up of 14 amino acids. V lost 3 bases, J lost 8 bases, and 13 bases lay in between. From germline, CDR1 is LNHNV and CDR2 YYDKDF (reference sequence). For the CDR3, the DNA is TGTGCCACCAGCAGGCGTGGACAGAGGGAAAAACTGTTTTTT. Protein: CATSRRGQREKLFF.

The chain joins TRBV7-2 to TRBJ1-4, with D perhaps TRBD1 (6 bases). Germline CDR1 is SGHTA and CDR2 is FQGNSA. The CDR3 totals 14 residues. V lost 1 base to trimming and J lost 8 bases, with 11 bases between them. CDR3 sequence (DNA): TGTGCCAGCAGCTTAGTCCCGGGACAAGAAAAACTGTTTTTT. Encoded protein: CASSLVPGQEKLFF.

The V gene is TRBV28, the J gene TRBJ2-2; D unresolved. The V gene lost 2 bases and the J gene lost 6 bases, with 7 bases spanning the gap. The CDR3 runs 13 residues. Germline loops: CDR1 MDHEN, CDR2 SYDVKM. The CDR3 here is CASSLPTAGELFF. As DNA, the CDR3 is TGTGCCAGCAGTTTACCCACAGCCGGGGAGCTGTTTTTT.

The chain uses TRBV15 and TRBJ1-6; D unresolved. Germline V lookup: CDR1 LNHNV, CDR2 YYDKDF (reference sequence). There are 13 residues in the CDR3. V lost 0 bases and J lost 7, with 4 bases in between. In nucleotides, the CDR3 is TGTGCCACCAGCAGAGAACGCAATTCACCCCTCCACTTT. Its protein product is CATSRERNSPLHF.

The chain carries TRBV5-6 and TRBJ2-7; TRBD1 is a possible D gene (6 bases). The CDR3 consists of 13 residues. V lost 0 bases and J lost 5, with 9 bases in between. Germline values: CDR1 SGHDT, CDR2 YYEEEE. The CDR3, as DNA: TGTGCCAGCAGCTTGGGCTGGGACAACGAGCAGTACGTC. Amino acid sequence: CASSLGWDNEQYV.

V gene TRBV10-3 combines with J gene TRBJ2-3; TRBD2 matches 10 bases. The CDR3 loop spans 16 amino acids. After removal of 6 bases from V and 4 bases from J, the junction contained 10 bases not matched to a gene. Looked up from germline, CDR1 is ENHRY and CDR2 is SYGVKD. CDR3 nucleotide sequence: TGTGCCATCAGGGAAGGACTAGCGGTCGAGGCAGATACGCAGTATTTT. It is translated as CAIREGLAVEADTQYF.

The rearrangement uses TRBV3-1 and TRBJ2-2; TRBD2 matches at 9 bases. J gave up 3 bases and V 0 bases, and 2 bases lay outside the gene matches. Germline V lookup: CDR1 LGHDT, CDR2 YNNKEL (reference sequence). CDR3 size: 16 residues. CDR3 sequence reads: CASSQETSGYTGELFF. CDR3 coding DNA: TGTGCCAGCAGCCAAGAGACTAGCGGATACACCGGGGAGCTGTTTTTT.

The J gene is TRBJ1-1, the V gene TRBV4-1; D remains unclear. V lost 0 bases, J lost 12 bases, and 11 bases lay in between. The CDR3 is made up of 12 amino acids. Germline assignment: CDR1 MGHRA and CDR2 YSYEKL. The CDR3 loop is CASSQDRKGSFF. In DNA form, the CDR3 reads TGCGCCAGCAGCCAAGATAGGAAGGGATCTTTCTTT.

This sequence joins TRBV2 and TRBJ2-7; D is undetermined. The length of the CDR3 is 11 residues. Germline loops: CDR1 SNHLY, CDR2 FYNNEI. V was shortened by 4 bases and J by 6 bases, with 7 bases between the two germline ends. This chain's CDR3 is CASSGGLEQYV. As DNA, the CDR3 is TGTGCCAGCAGTGGAGGCCTCGAGCAGTACGTC.

This clonotype occurred a few times. This sequence joins TRBV9 and TRBJ1-1; no definite D call. Looked up from germline, CDR1 is SGDLS and CDR2 is YYNGEE. Trimming removed 3 bases at V and 0 bases at J, with 6 bases between. CDR3 length equals 13 residues. In nucleotides, the CDR3 is TGTGCCAGCAGCGCCGGCATGAACACTGAAGCTTTCTTT. This codes for CASSAGMNTEAFF. The full variable domain, in which reference TRBV9 and TRBJ1-1 provide the parts outside the CDR3, is DSGVTQTPKHLITATGQRVTLRCSPRSGDLSVYWYQQSLDQGLQFLIQYYNGEERAKGNILERFSAQQFPDLHSELNLSSLELGDSALYFCASSAGMNTEAFFGQGTRLTVV.

J is TRBJ2-5 and V is TRBV19, with 12 nucleotides matching TRBD1. The CDR3 contains 15 residues. The germline gives CDR1 LNHDA, CDR2 SQIVND (reference sequence). The V and J ends lost 5 bases and 4 bases, in that order; junction bases with no gene match: 5. CDR3 sequence reads: CASSSGTGGAETQYF. The CDR3 coding sequence is TGTGCCAGTAGTTCCGGGACAGGGGGCGCAGAGACCCAGTACTTC.

V and J are TRBV9 and TRBJ1-4, with a tentative D call TRBD1 (5 bases). Germline V gives CDR1 SGDLS, CDR2 YYNGEE. The CDR3 length is 13 residues. V was shortened by 2 bases and J by 10 bases, with 12 bases between the two germline ends. The CDR3, as DNA: TGTGCCAGCAGCGTGGACGGGGGAAGAAAACTGTTTTTT. Its translation: CASSVDGGRKLFF.

The chain links TRBV28 to TRBJ2-7; D gene unclear. The CDR3 has 11 residues. The V gene lost 7 bases and the J gene lost 7 bases, with 11 bases spanning the gap. Germline CDR1 and CDR2: MDHEN and SYDVKM. In DNA form, the CDR3 reads TGTGCCAGCACCACGGTCGGGGAGCAGTACGTC. Translated: CASTTVGEQYV.

The chain recombines TRBV6-5 with TRBJ2-7, with 7 bases fitting TRBD2. Per the germline V gene, CDR1 is MNHEY and CDR2 is SVGAGI. This CDR3 is built from 14 residues. Unmatched junction bases numbered 8, after V lost 4 bases and J lost 5 bases. The CDR3, as DNA: TGTGCCAGCAGTTTCTCCACTAGCGTAAACGAGCAGTACTTC. Its protein product is CASSFSTSVNEQYF.

The chain is built from TRBV10-3 and TRBJ1-2; no definite D call. Between the trimmed V and J ends, which lost 7 bases and 2 bases, there was a span of 8 bases. CDR1 is ENHRY and CDR2 is SYGVKD in the germline V gene. The CDR3 runs to 12 residues. The CDR3 DNA reads TGTGCCATCATGGCCGAGAACTATGGCTACACCTTC. Protein product: CAIMAENYGYTF.

V is TRBV6-5 and J is TRBJ2-5; the D is unclear. The CDR3 runs 12 residues. The germline V gene has CDR1 MNHEY and CDR2 SVGAGI. The V and J ends lost 0 bases and 7 bases respectively, with 6 bases between them. CDR3 amino acids: CASSYSWGTQYF. CDR3 sequence (DNA): TGTGCCAGCAGTTACTCTTGGGGGACCCAGTACTTC.

The gene calls are TRBV27 and TRBJ1-1; 11 positions agree with TRBD1. CDR3 size: 16 residues. V gave up 5 bases and J gave up 5 bases; unmatched junction bases: 10. CDR1 MNHEY and CDR2 SMNVEV come from the germline V gene (reference sequence). The CDR3, as DNA: TGTGCCAGCAGTCCGGGACAGGGGGATTGGAATACTGAAGCTTTCTTT. This gives the protein CASSPGQGDWNTEAFF.

V is TRBV2 and J is TRBJ1-4; D gene uncertain. The CDR3 spans 15 residues. Per germline, CDR1 SNHLY and CDR2 FYNNEI. The V end was cut by 8 bases, the J end by 0 bases, with 13 bases between. CDR3 amino acids: CASGRTPATNEKLFF. In DNA form, the CDR3 reads TGTGCCAGCGGAAGGACTCCTGCAACTAATGAAAAACTGTTTTTT. The complete variable domain, with remaining parts taken from reference TRBV2 and TRBJ1-4, reads EPEVTQTPSHQVTQMGQEVILRCVPISNHLYFYWYRQILGQKVEFLVSFYNNEISEKSEIFDDQFSVERPDGSNFTLKIRSTKLEDSAMYFCASGRTPATNEKLFFGSGTQLSVL.

The chain employs TRBV4-1 and TRBJ1-2, with no clear D. The germline V and J ends were trimmed by 4 bases and 4 bases, with 16 bases remaining between them. CDR1 MGHRA and CDR2 YSYEKL come from the germline V gene. The CDR3 is made up of 15 amino acids. CDR3 loop: CASSLLVIESYGYTF. The CDR3 nucleotides are TGCGCCAGCAGCCTCCTGGTTATAGAGTCCTATGGCTACACCTTC.

The chain carries TRBV20-1 and TRBJ1-4; D gene ambiguous. Between the trimmed V and J ends, which lost 0 bases and 0 bases, there was a span of 8 bases. Germline values: CDR1 DFQATT, CDR2 SNEGSKA (reference sequence). The CDR3 spans 15 residues. The CDR3 reads CSARDRRATNEKLFF. DNA for the CDR3: TGCAGTGCTAGAGATAGAAGAGCAACTAATGAAAAACTGTTTTTT.